Sequencing of this T cell receptor beta chain was carried out in a study of T cells in narcolepsy. Study details: Patients with NT1 or NT2 and healthy control donors were enrolled.

Trimming stripped 6 bases from V and 3 bases from J, with 27 bases between. The CDR3 covers 18 residues. Germline loops: CDR1 MDHEN, CDR2 SYDVKM. TCRdb's table, derived via immunoSEQ multiplex PCR, lists solely in-frame clones and lacks some. The repertoire includes about 33,000 clones, 85% to 90% of them detected once, and approximately 1.2% sits in the top ten. Source material: CD45RA- memory CD4+ T cells from PBMCs. The chain couples TRBV28 to TRBJ2-7; no firm D call. The receptor's source is a human donor with narcolepsy. The CDR3 protein is CASSSRVSSRFPDYEQYF. In nucleotides, the CDR3 is TGTGCCAGCAGCTCCCGTGTAAGTAGTAGATTCCCCGACTACGAGCAGTACTTC.